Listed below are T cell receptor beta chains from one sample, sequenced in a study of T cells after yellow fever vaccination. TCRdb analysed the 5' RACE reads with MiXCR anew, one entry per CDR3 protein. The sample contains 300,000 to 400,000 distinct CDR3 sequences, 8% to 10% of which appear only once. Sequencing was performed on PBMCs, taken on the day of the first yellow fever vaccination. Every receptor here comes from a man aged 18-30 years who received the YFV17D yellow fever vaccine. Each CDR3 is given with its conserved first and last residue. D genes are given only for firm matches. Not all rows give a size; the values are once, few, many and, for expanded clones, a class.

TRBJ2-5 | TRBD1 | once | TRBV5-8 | TGTGCCAGCAGCTCTACCCCCCGGGACAGGGGGTTGGAGACCCAGTACTTC | CASSSTPRDRGLETQYF
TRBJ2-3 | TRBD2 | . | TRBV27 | TGTGCCAGCAACCTACTAGCGGGGGGCACAGATACGCAGTATTTT | CASNLLAGGTDTQYF
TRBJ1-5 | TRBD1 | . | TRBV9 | TGTGCCAGCAGCGTAGGGGACAGGTACAATCAGCCCCAGCATTTT | CASSVGDRYNQPQHF
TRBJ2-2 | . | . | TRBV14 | TGTGCCAGCAGCCAAGACGGAACGGACAGCTTAAACACCGGGGAGCTGTTTTTT | CASSQDGTDSLNTGELFF
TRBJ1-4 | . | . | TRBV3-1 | TGTGCCAGCAGCCAAAAGGGCAGTGGGGAAAAACTGTTTTTT | CASSQKGSGEKLFF
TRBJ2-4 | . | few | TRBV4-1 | TGCGCCAGCAGCCAAGGTATGGCCTCCGGGACCAGAAAAAACATTCAGTACTTC | CASSQGMASGTRKNIQYF
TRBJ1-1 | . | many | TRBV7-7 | TGTGCTAGCGCCGCGGGACCGAACACTGAAGCTTTCTTT | CASAAGPNTEAFF
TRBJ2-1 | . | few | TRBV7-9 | TGTGCCAGCAGCCACTCCAGGGGGGGGATAAATGAGCAGTTCTTC | CASSHSRGGINEQFF
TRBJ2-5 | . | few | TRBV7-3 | TGTGCCAGCAGCTTATACCCGCGGGAGACCCAGTACTTC | CASSLYPRETQYF
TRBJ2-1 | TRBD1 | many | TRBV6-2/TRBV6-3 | TGTGCCAGCAGTTACGGCGTACAGGGGATGTATGAGCAGTTCTTC | CASSYGVQGMYEQFF
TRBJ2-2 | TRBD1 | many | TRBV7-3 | TGTGCCAGCAGCTTAGCGACAGGGTCGACCGGGGAGCTGTTTTTT | CASSLATGSTGELFF
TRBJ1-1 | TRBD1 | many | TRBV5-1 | TGCGCCAGCAGCCTGACTCGACAGGGCCTCGGAGCTTTCTTT | CASSLTRQGLGAFF
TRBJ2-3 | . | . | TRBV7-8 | TGTGCCAGCAGTGATTCCCCCGAGAGCACAGATACGCAGTATTTT | CASSDSPESTDTQYF
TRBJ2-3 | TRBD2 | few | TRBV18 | TGTGCCAGTCACGCGGGGGAGGATACGCAGTATTTT | CASHAGEDTQYF
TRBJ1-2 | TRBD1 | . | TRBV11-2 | TGTGCCAGCAGCGGGCTACGGGGACAGGGTGCTGGCTACACCTTC | CASSGLRGQGAGYTF
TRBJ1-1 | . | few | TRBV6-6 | TGTGCCAGCAGACGACAGATGAACACTGAAGCTTTCTTT | CASRRQMNTEAFF
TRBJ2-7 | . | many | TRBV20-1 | TGCAGTGCTAGAGAAGCAGGGGTAGTATACGAGCAGTACTTC | CSAREAGVVYEQYF
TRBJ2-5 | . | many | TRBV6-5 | TGTGCCAGCAGTTACTCGTATCCGCCGCAGACCCAGTACTTC | CASSYSYPPQTQYF
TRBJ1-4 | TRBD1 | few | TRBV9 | TGTGCCAGCAGCCCACAGGGGGGTGAAAAACTGTTTTTT | CASSPQGGEKLFF
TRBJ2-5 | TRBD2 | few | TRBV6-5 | TGTGCCAGCAGTTCTAGCGGGGGAGGGACCCAGTACTTC | CASSSSGGGTQYF
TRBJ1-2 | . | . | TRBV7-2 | TGTGCCAGCAGCCCGACGGATACTAACTATGGCTACACCTTC | CASSPTDTNYGYTF
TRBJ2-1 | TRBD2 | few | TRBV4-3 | TGCGCCAGCAGCCAAGAACTTAGCGGGGGGTACGATGAGCAGTTCTTC | CASSQELSGGYDEQFF
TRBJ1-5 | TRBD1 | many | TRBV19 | TGTGCCAGTAGTATGGGGACAGGGGGCGCGGAGCCCCAGCATTTT | CASSMGTGGAEPQHF
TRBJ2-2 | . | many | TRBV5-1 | TGCGCCAGCAGCTTGGTTCACGTCGGGGAGCTGTTTTTT | CASSLVHVGELFF
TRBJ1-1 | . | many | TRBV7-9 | TGTGCCAGCAGCTCCGGGCTGGAAGCTTTCTTT | CASSSGLEAFF
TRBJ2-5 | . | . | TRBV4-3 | TGCGCCAGCATAAGAGTGGGTAGTGGTGGGGGCATGGTAAAGACCCAGTACTTC | CASIRVGSGGGMVKTQYF
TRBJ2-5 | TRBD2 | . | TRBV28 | TGTGCCAGCACCTTGAGCGGGGGAGGACAAGAGAACCAGTACTTC | CASTLSGGGQENQYF
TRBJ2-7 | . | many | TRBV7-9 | TGTGCCAGCAGCGGCTACGAGCAGTACTTC | CASSGYEQYF
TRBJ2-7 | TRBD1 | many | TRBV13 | TGTGCCAGCAGCCACCCGGACAGGGGGCACGAGCAGTACTTC | CASSHPDRGHEQYF
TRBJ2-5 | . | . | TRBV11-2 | TGTGCCAGCAGCTTTTTTGACGGGGGGCGGGAGACCCAGTACTTC | CASSFFDGGRETQYF
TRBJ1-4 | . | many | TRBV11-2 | TGTGCCAGCAGCCGCGAATCCCAAGAAAAACTGTTTTTT | CASSRESQEKLFF
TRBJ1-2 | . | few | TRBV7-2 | TGTGCCAGCAGCCCCCGCGAGGGAGCTAACTATGGCTACACCTTC | CASSPREGANYGYTF
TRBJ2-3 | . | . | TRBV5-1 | TGCGCCAGCAGCTTGGAGCCACACACAGATACGCAGTATTTT | CASSLEPHTDTQYF
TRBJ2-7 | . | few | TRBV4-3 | TGCGCCAGCAGCCAAGATAGGGGGGGCTTGAGCGAGCAGTACTTC | CASSQDRGGLSEQYF
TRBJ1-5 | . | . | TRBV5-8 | TGTGCCAGCAGCTTGGCCGTGTGGGGGTATAAGCCCCAGCATTTT | CASSLAVWGYKPQHF
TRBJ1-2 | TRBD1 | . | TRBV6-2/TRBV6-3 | TGTGCCAGCAGTTACCGAGGACAGGACAACAACTATGGCTACACCTTC | CASSYRGQDNNYGYTF
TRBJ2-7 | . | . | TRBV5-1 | TGCGCCAGCAGCTTGGGTTACTCTTCCGGGACAACCGGGCACGAGCAGTACTTC | CASSLGYSSGTTGHEQYF
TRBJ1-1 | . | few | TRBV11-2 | TGTGCCAGCAGCGGCAGCAGCCGAATCACTGAAGCTTTCTTT | CASSGSSRITEAFF
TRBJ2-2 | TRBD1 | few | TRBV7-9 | TGTGCCAGCAGCCACGCTGGACAGGGGAACACCGGGGAGCTGTTTTTT | CASSHAGQGNTGELFF
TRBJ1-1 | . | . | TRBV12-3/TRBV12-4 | TGTGCCAGCAGTTTGCGAGCAGGGGACGCTGAAGCTTTCTTT | CASSLRAGDAEAFF
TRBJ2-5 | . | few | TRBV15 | TGTGCCACCAGCAGAGATGGGGACGGAGAGACCCAGTACTTC | CATSRDGDGETQYF
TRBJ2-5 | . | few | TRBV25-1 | TGTGCCAGCCGGAGACAGTACCAAGAGACCCAGTACTTC | CASRRQYQETQYF
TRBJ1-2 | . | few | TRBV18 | TGTGCCAGCTCACCTTTACAGGAAGTTAACTATGGCTACACCTTC | CASSPLQEVNYGYTF
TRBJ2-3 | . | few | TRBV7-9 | TGTGCCAGCAGCTCCAGAGACATGGGCGCCACAGATACGCAGTATTTT | CASSSRDMGATDTQYF
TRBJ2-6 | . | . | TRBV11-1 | TGTGCCAGCAGCCAGAGCGTTATCAGGGGCTCTGGGGCCAACGTCCTGACTTTC | CASSQSVIRGSGANVLTF
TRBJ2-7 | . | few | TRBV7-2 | TGTGCCAGCAGCAGCCAAGGACAGAGTACCTACGAGCAGTACTTC | CASSSQGQSTYEQYF
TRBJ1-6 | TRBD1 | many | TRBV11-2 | TGTGCCAGCAGCCCCGGACAGGGTAATTCACCCCTCCACTTT | CASSPGQGNSPLHF
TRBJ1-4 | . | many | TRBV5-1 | TGCGCCAGCAGCTGGAACCAGAGAAGCAATGAAAAACTGTTTTTT | CASSWNQRSNEKLFF
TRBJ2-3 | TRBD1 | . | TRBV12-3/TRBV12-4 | TGTGCCAGCAGTGAAGGACAGGGGGCTTCAGATACGCAGTATTTT | CASSEGQGASDTQYF
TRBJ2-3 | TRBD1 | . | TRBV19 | TGTGCCAGTAGTGTTGCAACAGGGGGCTGGGCAGATACGCAGTATTTT | CASSVATGGWADTQYF
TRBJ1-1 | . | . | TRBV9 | TGTGCCAGCAGCGTGGAGGGAGCTCCGAACACTGAAGCTTTCTTT | CASSVEGAPNTEAFF
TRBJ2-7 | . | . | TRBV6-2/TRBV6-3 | TGTGCCAGCAGTCGCCTAGCGATGGAGCAGTACTTC | CASSRLAMEQYF
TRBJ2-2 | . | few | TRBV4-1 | TGCGCCAGCAGCCAAGTTCCGAACACCGGGGAGCTGTTTTTT | CASSQVPNTGELFF
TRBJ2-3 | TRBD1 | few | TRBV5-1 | TGCGCCAGCAGCTTGCAGGGGACAGTTGGCACAGATACGCAGTATTTT | CASSLQGTVGTDTQYF
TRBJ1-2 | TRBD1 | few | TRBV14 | TGTGCCAGCAGCCAAGGGTTTGCGGACAGGAACTATGGCTACACCTTC | CASSQGFADRNYGYTF